Reported below is one T cell receptor (beta chain). Its specificity is not known. The data originate from a study of T cell responses to AZD1222 COVID-19 vaccine. Study results and caveats: Spike-specific TCR repertoires showed rising breadth and depth after two AZD1222 doses.

Germline-derived CDR1 and CDR2 are LNHDA and SQIVND (reference sequence). The V end lost 7 bases, the J end lost 5 bases, and 14 bases lay between the germline ends. The CDR3 extends over 14 amino acids. Libraries were prepared by immunoSEQ multiplex PCR; TCRdb keeps only in-frame clonotypes and omits some of them. The sample records 150,000 to 200,000 clones, around 90% being singletons. This chain joins TRBV19 and TRBJ2-2, with D possibly matching TRBD2 (6 bases). This clonotype was obtained from an adult in good health. Sequenced material: peripheral blood, taken on day 0 of AZD1222 vaccination. The DNA for the CDR3 is TGTGCCAGTACCGAGATGCGGGGAACCGGGGAGCTGTTTTTT. Its translation: CASTEMRGTGELFF. Variable domain in full (rest from reference TRBV19 and TRBJ2-2): DGGITQSPKYLFRKEGQNVTLSCEQNLNHDAMYWYRQDPGQGLRLIYYSQIVNDFQKGDIAEGYSVSREKKESFPLTVTSAQKNPTAFYLCASTEMRGTGELFFGEGSRLTVL.